Included here is one T cell receptor (beta chain) sequence, with context. Its specific antigen is unknown. Per-base qualities were not stored, and no clone one base away is much larger. The method was the immunoSEQ multiplex PCR assay. In its TCRdb copy, this immuneACCESS table keeps in-frame sequences only and misses some clones. Where compared with another copy, unresolved V genes explain less than half of these, and the others have no known cause. Counted in this sample were roughly 400,000 clones; approximately 92% of them appeared once. More than 6% of the sample lies in the top ten. Looking up the germline V gene yields CDR1 MNHEY and CDR2 SVGAGI. Reading from cysteine to phenylalanine, the CDR3 counts 14 amino acids. The sequence is cut down to CDR3 DNA, 42 bases in frame from base 1. Trimming removed 2 bases from V and 3 bases from J, leaving 8 bases between the germline ends. The source of the sample is a study of control samples from healthy donors and cancer patients (dated by TCRdb to the early 2020s).

The material sequenced was PBMCs. The sequence links TRBV6-5 to TRBJ1-5; the D gene assignment is ambiguous. This sequence originates from a man aged 35 to 55 with head and neck cancer. The base sequence is TGTGCCAGCAGTTACGGCGGTCCCAATCAGCCCCAGCATTTT. Its amino acids are CASSYGGPNQPQHF.